Here is one T cell receptor beta chain with its context. Its antigen is unknown. This entry belongs to a study of cytomegalovirus exposure and HLA in healthy donors. Study context: Counted in an early data release were 85 million or so unique TCRs from HLA-typed donors. Study-wide findings and caveats: Using a false discovery rate of 0.05, a later analysis showed that fewer than 20,000 TCR beta sequences were associated with HLA alleles.

With 60 Vbeta and 13 Jbeta primers, the PCR was carried out. The protocol was immunoSEQ multiplex PCR, while the TCRdb copy is restricted to in-frame clones and leaves out a portion. Of approximately 32,000 clones in the sample, around 83% are singletons; the top ten hold 3.5% to 4%. The donors, nominally healthy at sampling, likely had unrecorded immune exposures. The TCR originated in a woman under 30 in good health and CMV-seronegative. The sequenced sample was PBMCs.

The CDR3 DNA is TGTGCCAGCAGCGCCACTCAGCGGGAGTACGTCAATGAGCAGTTCTTC. Encoded protein: CASSATQREYVNEQFF. The chain joins TRBV9 to TRBJ2-1, with 8 bases that match TRBD2. The germline CDR1 and CDR2 sequences are SGDLS and YYNGEE. CDR3 length: 16 residues. The junction had 11 bases not matched to a gene; V was cut back by 3 bases and J by 6 bases.